These 5 T cell receptor beta chains were sequenced from one sample in a study of T cell repertoires in cytomegalovirus infection. In TCRdb, the reads were re-called with MiXCR into one record per CDR3 protein. The table shows around 260,000 distinct CDR3 sequences, with around 25% occurring only once. Sequenced input: PBMCs. Source of these receptors: a human donor in good health (CMV status not recorded). Some clones in this sample may be carry-over from other donors' samples.

The rearrangement links TRBV7-2 to TRBJ2-3, with unresolved D. The CDR3 spans 13 residues. The V end was cut by 7 bases, the J end by 5 bases, with 13 bases between. Germline lookup yields CDR1 SGHTA and CDR2 FQGNSA. The CDR3 here is CASIAGPGDTQYF. The CDR3 DNA is TGTGCCAGCATAGCCGGCCCCGGAGATACGCAGTATTTT.

The sample holds a few counts of this clonotype. The V call is TRBV5-4, the J call TRBJ2-2; tentative D call: TRBD1 (7 bases). Germline V gene data show CDR1 as SGHNT and CDR2 as YYREEE (reference sequence). The CDR3 sequence is 16 residues long. The V and J ends lost 4 bases and 7 bases respectively, with 20 bases between them. The CDR3 DNA reads TGTGCCAGCAGCCCAAGACAGGGAATAGCGGTCGGGGAGCTGTTTTTT. It translates to CASSPRQGIAVGELFF.

There are many counts of this clonotype. The chain links TRBV7-6 to TRBJ2-6; TRBD1 might be the D (5 bases). V was pared by 8 bases and J by 1 base, with 15 bases between. Germline V gene data show CDR1 as SGHVS and CDR2 as FNYEAQ. This CDR3 spans 16 amino acids. CDR3 sequence: CASALIQGSGANVLTF. The CDR3 bases are TGTGCCAGCGCCCTGATTCAGGGATCTGGGGCCAACGTCCTGACTTTC.

This rearrangement joins TRBV7-9 to TRBJ1-3; D uncertain. V gave up 4 bases and J gave up 0 bases, with 25 bases separating them. Germline-derived CDR1 and CDR2 are SEHNR and FQNEAQ (reference sequence). The CDR3 contains 20 residues. CDR3 sequence (DNA): TGTGCCAGCAGCTCAACGAGCCTTTTTGGACCGAACTTCTCTGGAAACACCATATATTTT. As protein: CASSSTSLFGPNFSGNTIYF. Based on the CDR3 plus reference TRBV7-9 and TRBJ1-3, the full variable domain is DTGVSQNPRHKITKRGQNVTFRCDPISEHNRLYWYRQTLGQGPEFLTYFQNEAQLEKSRLLSDRFSAERPKGSFSTLEIQRTEQGDSAMYLCASSSTSLFGPNFSGNTIYFGEGSWLTVV.

This clonotype was seen repeatedly, ten times or more. The V gene is TRBV28, the J gene TRBJ2-1; 11 bases map to TRBD2. CDR3 length: 17 amino acids. Unmatched junction bases numbered 5, after V lost 4 bases and J lost 0 bases. Germline V lookup: CDR1 MDHEN, CDR2 SYDVKM. CDR3 nucleotide sequence: TGTGCCAGCAGTTCCACTAGCGGGGGCCTCTCCTACAATGAGCAGTTCTTC. Protein sequence: CASSSTSGGLSYNEQFF. The whole variable domain, filled in from reference TRBV28 and TRBJ2-1, reads DVKVTQSSRYLVKRTGEKVFLECVQDMDHENMFWYRQDPGLGLRLIYFSYDVKMKEKGDIPEGYSVSREKKERFSLILESASTNQTSMYLCASSSTSGGLSYNEQFFGPGTRLTVL.